This passage covers 20 T cell receptor beta chains from one sample sequenced in a study of cytomegalovirus exposure and HLA in healthy donors. The PCR employed 60 Vbeta primers together with 13 Jbeta primers. Only in-frame clones appear in the TCRdb table, and some are missing; sequencing was by immunoSEQ multiplex PCR. This table holds 220,000 or so clones, approximately 79% found once. Sequences were obtained from PBMCs. Receptors originate from a man in his fifties or sixties in good health and CMV-seronegative.

The genes are TRBV27 and TRBJ2-7; D is ambiguous. The CDR3 loop spans 13 amino acids. CDR1 and CDR2 from the germline V gene are MNHEY and SMNVEV (reference sequence). Trimming shortened V by 6 bases and J by 2 bases, and 11 bases separated the two germline ends. The CDR3: CASRRTATYEQYF. In nucleotides, the CDR3 is TGTGCCAGCAGGCGTACAGCTACCTACGAGCAGTACTTC.

This clone came up a few times. The chain uses TRBV9 and TRBJ2-3; D possibly corresponds to TRBD2 (6 bases). Looked up from germline, CDR1 is SGDLS and CDR2 is YYNGEE. This CDR3 has 16 amino acids. Trimming took 0 bases from V and 6 from J, leaving 17 bases between them. CDR3 DNA sequence: TGTGCCAGCAGCGTAGCTGAGACTAGGTTCCAGGATACGCAGTATTTT. Its translation is CASSVAETRFQDTQYF.

The V and J genes are TRBV6-1 and TRBJ2-3; the match to TRBD2 covers 10 bases. The CDR3 is 18 amino acids. The J segment lost 4 bases and the V segment lost 2 bases, leaving 12 bases of the junction unmatched. Germline lookup yields CDR1 MNHNS and CDR2 SASEGT. CDR3 sequence: CASSETGAGGFRADTQYF. CDR3 coding DNA: TGTGCCAGCAGTGAAACCGGAGCGGGAGGGTTCAGGGCAGATACGCAGTATTTT.

This clone was recorded only once. This chain uses TRBV11-1 with TRBJ2-5; tentative D call: TRBD2 (6 bases). TRBJ2-7 matches the DNA end more closely, so the J call is doubtful. The CDR3 sequence is 13 residues long. From germline, CDR1 is SGHAT and CDR2 FQDESV (reference sequence). Here the CDR3 reads CASSLELAGEQYF. The CDR3 bases are TGTGCCAGCAGCTTAGAACTAGCCGGCGAGCAGTACTTC.

This clone has a handful of counts. The V and J genes are TRBV7-9 and TRBJ2-3; TRBD2 might be the D (6 bases). The germline V gene encodes CDR1 SEHNR and CDR2 FQNEAQ (reference sequence). Trimming pared 5 bases from V and 3 bases from J, leaving 18 bases between. The CDR3 spans 16 residues. The CDR3 region has the DNA TGTGCCAGCAGCCCGGGGACTTTTCAAAAAACAGATACGCAGTATTTT. Its translation: CASSPGTFQKTDTQYF. The full variable domain, its missing parts supplied by reference TRBV7-9 and TRBJ2-3, is DTGVSQNPRHKITKRGQNVTFRCDPISEHNRLYWYRQTLGQGPEFLTYFQNEAQLEKSRLLSDRFSAERPKGSFSTLEIQRTEQGDSAMYLCASSPGTFQKTDTQYFGPGTRLTVL.

The chain has TRBV2 and TRBJ1-2; 7 bases are shared with TRBD1. CDR1 is SNHLY and CDR2 is FYNNEI in the germline V gene. The CDR3 is made up of 15 amino acids. J lost 4 bases, V lost 1 base, and 6 bases had no gene match. CDR3 DNA: TGTGCCAGCAGTGAAGGGGCAGGGGGAGGCTATGGCTACACCTTC. Amino acid sequence: CASSEGAGGGYGYTF.

The chain has TRBV5-1 and TRBJ2-7; 9 nucleotides match TRBD1. The V segment lost 2 bases and the J segment 0 bases; nucleotides outside the gene matches: 6. CDR1 and CDR2 (germline): SGHRS, YFSETQ. The CDR3 is made up of 16 amino acids. CDR3 loop: CASSLQGASFSYEQYF. The CDR3 bases are TGCGCCAGCAGCTTACAGGGGGCGTCATTCTCCTACGAGCAGTACTTC.

V is TRBV29-1 and J is TRBJ2-7; the match to TRBD2 covers 14 bases. V gave up 3 bases and J gave up 4 bases; unmatched junction bases: 5. Germline CDR1 is SQVTM and CDR2 is ANQGSEA. The length of the CDR3 is 15 residues. The CDR3 DNA reads as TGCAGCGTTGAGGGGACTAGCGGGAGCCATTACGAGCAGTACTTC. Translating it yields CSVEGTSGSHYEQYF.

This clone was recorded only once. The chain couples TRBV2 to TRBJ2-7; 7 bases fit TRBD2. Germline V gives CDR1 SNHLY, CDR2 FYNNEI. The CDR3 runs 14 residues. Trimming at V came to 7 bases and at J to 3 bases, leaving 9 bases not matched to a gene. The CDR3 protein is CASTPRTGGYEQYF. The CDR3 DNA follows: TGTGCCAGCACCCCAAGAACGGGAGGCTACGAGCAGTACTTC. Full variable domain (outside the CDR3, taken from reference TRBV2 and TRBJ2-7): EPEVTQTPSHQVTQMGQEVILRCVPISNHLYFYWYRQILGQKVEFLVSFYNNEISEKSEIFDDQFSVERPDGSNFTLKIRSTKLEDSAMYFCASTPRTGGYEQYFGPGTRLTVT.

The chain carries TRBV5-1 and TRBJ1-4; D may be TRBD1 (5 bases). Trimming removed 3 bases at V and 4 bases at J, with 10 bases between. The CDR3 runs 14 residues. The germline gives CDR1 SGHRS, CDR2 YFSETQ. Here the CDR3 DNA reads TGCGCCAGCAGCTCGACAGTAAATAATGAAAAACTGTTTTTT. Its translation is CASSSTVNNEKLFF.

The chain links TRBV5-1 to TRBJ2-3; 7 bases are a match to TRBD2. Trimming removed 6 bases from V and 4 bases from J; junction bases left unmatched: 8. There are 14 residues in the CDR3. Germline-derived CDR1 and CDR2 are SGHRS and YFSETQ. CDR3 amino acids: CASIGTGGADTQYF. The CDR3 DNA reads as TGCGCCAGCATTGGGACGGGAGGTGCAGATACGCAGTATTTT.

This clone was seen a handful of times. At the DNA level, this CDR3 is encoded by other sequences in the same sample as well. This sequence joins TRBV28 and TRBJ2-7, with 12 bases that match TRBD2. Germline CDR1 is MDHEN and CDR2 is SYDVKM. The CDR3 consists of 14 residues. With 5 bases clipped from V and 4 bases from J, the junction kept 3 bases outside the gene matches. CDR3 sequence (DNA): TGTGCCAGCAGTCCAGGACTAGCGGGATACGAGCAGTACTTC. It codes for CASSPGLAGYEQYF.

The CDR3: CAWGPWDRGDTQYF. The CDR3 DNA is TGTGCCTGGGGTCCGTGGGACAGGGGTGATACGCAGTATTTT. The chain has TRBV30 and TRBJ2-3; 10 nucleotides line up with TRBD1. Trimming at V came to 5 bases and at J to 6 bases, leaving 8 bases not matched to a gene. The germline V gene has CDR1 GTSNPN and CDR2 SVGIG (reference sequence). The CDR3 consists of 14 residues.

This clone has a handful of counts. V and J are TRBV6-1 and TRBJ2-2, with 7 bases fitting TRBD1. CDR1 MNHNS and CDR2 SASEGT come from the germline V gene. The junction had 3 bases not matched to a gene; V was cut back by 4 bases and J by 1 base. The CDR3 extends over 15 amino acids. The CDR3 loop reads CASSARTGNTGELFF. The CDR3 coding sequence is TGTGCCAGCAGTGCGAGGACAGGGAACACCGGGGAGCTGTTTTTT.

Of note for this clone: The junction does not match germline at one end; this may be a read error. This chain links TRBV14 with TRBJ2-5, with TRBD1 matching over 7 bases. This CDR3 has 16 amino acids. Germline V gene data show CDR1 as SGHDN and CDR2 as FVKESK. The CDR3 DNA follows: TGTGCCAGCAGCCCCCGGACAGGAGGCGTCCAAGCGACCCAGTACTTC. It is translated as CASSPRTGGVQATQYF.

The chain has TRBV7-2 and TRBJ2-7; tentatively, D is TRBD1 (6 bases). Per germline, CDR1 SGHTA and CDR2 FQGNSA. The CDR3 loop spans 14 amino acids. V lost 3 bases, J lost 7 bases, and 16 bases lay in between. CDR3 nucleotides: TGTGCCAGCAGCTTTGGGACACACGCTCGGGAGCAGTACTTC. Translation: CASSFGTHAREQYF.

The chain uses TRBV4-1 and TRBJ1-2; TRBD1 matches 12 bases. The V gene's germline CDR1 is MGHRA and CDR2 YSYEKL. The CDR3 has 16 amino acids. Unmatched junction bases numbered 9, after V lost 3 bases and J lost 7 bases. The CDR3 here is CASSQVLGTGGTGYTF. The CDR3 region has the DNA TGCGCCAGCAGCCAGGTATTAGGGACAGGGGGCACTGGCTACACCTTC.

The chain employs TRBV29-1 and TRBJ1-6; D perhaps matches TRBD1 (5 bases). Deletions cut 5 bases from V and 8 bases from J, with 13 bases between. Germline V gives CDR1 SQVTM, CDR2 ANQGSEA. The CDR3 runs to 13 residues. The chain's CDR3 is CSVYWGVDSPLHF. DNA of the CDR3: TGCAGCGTTTACTGGGGGGTTGATTCACCCCTCCACTTT.

V gene TRBV2 combines with J gene TRBJ1-1, with a weak D call TRBD1 (5 bases). Trimming took 5 bases from V and 2 from J, leaving 9 bases between them. This CDR3 is built from 13 residues. Germline CDR1 SNHLY, CDR2 FYNNEI. The CDR3 here is CASSLDSNTEAFF. DNA of the CDR3: TGTGCCAGCAGTTTAGACAGTAACACTGAAGCTTTCTTT.

This chain connects TRBV11-2 to TRBJ2-2; TRBD1 aligns across 9 bases. Germline V CDR1 and CDR2: SGHAT, FQNNGV. CDR3 length equals 14 residues. V was clipped by 6 bases and J by 4 bases; unmatched bases: 3. Here the CDR3 DNA reads TGTGCCAGCAGACAGGGGGCCGGCACCGGGGAGCTGTTTTTT. As protein: CASRQGAGTGELFF.